One and the same sample provided the 32 T cell receptor beta chains below, sequenced in a study of identical twins. Each CDR3 protein is one row after TCRdb ran MiXCR on the 5' RACE reads. The table shows some 630,000 distinct CDR3 sequences, with around 7.4% occurring only once. These data were also filed under a second study, of yellow fever vaccine responses in identical twins.

Sequences were obtained from PBMCs. Receptors were obtained from a young woman in good health.

This clonotype was counted at least ten times. The gene calls are TRBV5-1 and TRBJ2-3; no reliable D call. Deletions cut 4 bases from V and 3 bases from J, with 9 bases between. CDR1 is SGHRS and CDR2 is YFSETQ in the germline V gene. The CDR3 is 13 amino acids. The CDR3 DNA reads TGCGCCAGCAGCCCCGTTGGGACAGATACGCAGTATTTT. Translation: CASSPVGTDTQYF.

V is TRBV6-6 and J is TRBJ2-1; D remains ambiguous. Germline CDR1 MNHNY, CDR2 SVGAGI (reference sequence). The CDR3 is made up of 11 amino acids. V was clipped by 5 bases and J by 11 bases, with 10 bases between them. The CDR3 loop reads CASSDQSKQFF. In nucleotides, the CDR3 is TGTGCCAGCAGTGATCAAAGTAAGCAGTTCTTC.

The rearrangement joins TRBV7-9 to TRBJ2-1, with D unclear. With 5 bases removed from V and 3 bases from J, the gap between germline ends came to 11 bases. The CDR3 is made up of 14 amino acids. CDR1 and CDR2 (germline): SEHNR, FQNEAQ (reference sequence). The CDR3 here is CASSLDSIYNEQFF. CDR3 nucleotides: TGTGCCAGCAGCCTAGACTCGATCTACAATGAGCAGTTCTTC.

V usage is TRBV10-2 and J usage is TRBJ1-2; 9 nucleotides line up with TRBD1. The junction had 14 bases not matched to a gene; V was cut back by 8 bases and J by 7 bases. Germline CDR1 and CDR2: WSHSY and SAAADI. The CDR3 extends over 15 amino acids. The CDR3 DNA sequence: TGCGCCAGCGGTCCGTCCGGGACAGGGTTTTCTGGCTACACCTTC. It encodes CASGPSGTGFSGYTF.

This clonotype has a count of ten or more. The rearrangement joins TRBV29-1 to TRBJ2-7; TRBD2 is a possible D gene (6 bases). With 4 bases removed from V and 0 bases from J, the gap between germline ends came to 10 bases. Germline V gene lookup returns CDR1 SQVTM and CDR2 ANQGSEA. This CDR3 comprises 13 residues. The CDR3 sequence is CSVGSGSSYEQYF. The CDR3, as DNA: TGCAGCGTTGGTAGCGGAAGCTCCTACGAGCAGTACTTC.

This clonotype was seen a few times. The genes are TRBV4-1 and TRBJ2-3; tentative D call: TRBD2 (5 bases). Trimming took off 1 base at V and 7 bases at J, with 6 bases between the two ends. Germline lookup yields CDR1 MGHRA and CDR2 YSYEKL. The CDR3 has 12 amino acids. Written as DNA, the CDR3 is TGCGCCAGCAGCCAAGGGGAGAATACGCAGTATTTT. Protein product: CASSQGENTQYF.

This clonotype was seen a handful of times. The gene calls are TRBV9 and TRBJ2-7, with D maybe TRBD2 (6 bases). Trimming took off 0 bases at V and 2 bases at J, with 15 bases between the two ends. The germline V gene encodes CDR1 SGDLS and CDR2 YYNGEE. The CDR3 contains 16 residues. The CDR3 DNA reads as TGTGCCAGCAGCGTAGCGGACGGGAGTTTAACCTACGAGCAGTACTTC. It translates to CASSVADGSLTYEQYF.

This clonotype was detected only a few times. The rearrangement uses TRBV11-1 and TRBJ2-1, with 14 positions matching TRBD2. The CDR3 loop spans 20 amino acids. J was trimmed by 0 bases and V by 4 bases; bases with no gene match: 11. Germline V CDR1 and CDR2: SGHAT, FQDESV (reference sequence). CDR3: CASSSGTSGGVMSSYNEQFF. The CDR3 bases are TGTGCCAGCAGCTCCGGGACTAGCGGGGGAGTCATGAGCTCCTACAATGAGCAGTTCTTC.

The chain carries TRBV4-1 and TRBJ2-7; tentatively, D is TRBD1 (5 bases). The CDR3 sequence is 18 residues long. CDR1 MGHRA and CDR2 YSYEKL come from the germline V gene. Trimming took 0 bases from V and 2 from J, leaving 20 bases between them. The CDR3 protein is CASSQDPVGPTGAYEQYF. CDR3 bases: TGCGCCAGCAGCCAAGATCCGGTTGGGCCCACAGGAGCCTACGAGCAGTACTTC.

In DNA, the CDR3 is TGTGCCAGCAGTTTAGGGACTTCGCGAAATGAGCAGTTCTTC. The encoded protein is CASSLGTSRNEQFF. The chain links TRBV12-3 or TRBV12-4 to TRBJ2-1; D is perhaps TRBD2 (5 bases). The ends were cut back, 1 base at V and 7 bases at J, with 11 bases in the middle. This CDR3 has 14 residues.

This clonotype was picked up many times. This rearrangement joins TRBV25-1 to TRBJ2-2; no firm D call. There are 14 residues in the CDR3. V dropped 3 bases and J dropped 6 bases, with 11 bases sitting between them. CDR1 and CDR2 from the germline V gene are MGHDK and SYGVNS. In nucleotides, the CDR3 is TGTGCCAGCAGTGACCCCCTCGCAGCCGGGGAGCTGTTTTTT. This encodes CASSDPLAAGELFF.

This clonotype was recorded a few times. The chain links TRBV12-3 or TRBV12-4 to TRBJ2-1; TRBD2 matches at 12 bases. After removal of 7 bases from V and 2 bases from J, the junction contained 15 bases not matched to a gene. The CDR3 is made up of 19 amino acids. The CDR3 loop reads CASIGGIELAGGAYNEQFF. CDR3 sequence (DNA): TGTGCCAGCATTGGGGGGATAGAACTAGCGGGAGGCGCCTACAATGAGCAGTTCTTC.

This clonotype was seen a handful of times. This chain uses TRBV15 with TRBJ1-5, with 8 bases that match TRBD1. The ends lost 0 bases at V and 5 bases at J; junction bases unmatched: 9. Germline loops: CDR1 LNHNV, CDR2 YYDKDF (reference sequence). CDR3 length: 17 residues. The CDR3 here is CATSRDRRQGLDQPQHF. The CDR3 DNA reads TGTGCCACCAGCAGAGACCGAAGACAGGGGCTCGATCAGCCCCAGCATTTT.

The chain employs TRBV15 and TRBJ2-1; D assignment may be TRBD1 or TRBD2 (5 bases each). CDR1 LNHNV and CDR2 YYDKDF come from the germline V gene (reference sequence). The CDR3 length is 16 residues. Deletions cut 6 bases from V and 5 bases from J, with 20 bases between. This chain's CDR3 is CATRDGPGTLDNEQFF. DNA for the CDR3: TGTGCCACCAGAGATGGGCCGGGGACGTTGGACAATGAGCAGTTCTTC.

In its sample, this clonotype was seen many times. The gene calls are TRBV5-1 and TRBJ2-1, with 7 bases fitting TRBD1. Germline CDR1 is SGHRS and CDR2 is YFSETQ. Losses at the gene ends were 3 bases for V and 3 bases for J; bases not matched to a gene: 9. The CDR3 runs to 16 residues. The CDR3 spells CASSSSDWTGYNEQFF. The CDR3 DNA is TGCGCCAGCAGCTCCTCTGACTGGACAGGCTACAATGAGCAGTTCTTC.

There are many counts of this clonotype. The chain recombines TRBV15 with TRBJ1-6; D not certain. Germline V lookup: CDR1 LNHNV, CDR2 YYDKDF (reference sequence). V lost 1 base and J 7 bases, leaving 8 bases between the germline ends. The CDR3 loop spans 14 amino acids. The CDR3 nucleotides are TGTGCCACCAGCAGAGGAGAGGCGAATTCACCCCTCCACTTT. Residues: CATSRGEANSPLHF.

The table lists this clonotype with many counts. This chain uses TRBV29-1 with TRBJ2-6; no clear D gene. The CDR3 spans 16 residues. The germline V and J ends were trimmed by 3 bases and 0 bases, with 12 bases remaining between them. CDR1 SQVTM and CDR2 ANQGSEA come from the germline V gene. The CDR3 is CSVEDLSPSGANVLTF. CDR3 nucleotides: TGCAGCGTTGAGGATCTTTCGCCCTCTGGGGCCAACGTCCTGACTTTC.

CDR3 region: CSARDWTSGIQETQYF. CDR3 coding DNA: TGCAGTGCTAGAGATTGGACTAGCGGGATCCAAGAGACCCAGTACTTC. The chain is built from TRBV20-1 and TRBJ2-5, with TRBD2 matching 12 bases. Losses at the gene ends were 0 bases for V and 1 base for J; bases not matched to a gene: 3. CDR1 DFQATT and CDR2 SNEGSKA come from the germline V gene (reference sequence). CDR3 length equals 16 residues.

In this sample, this clonotype turned up many times. V usage is TRBV5-1 and J usage is TRBJ2-7; 11 bases align to TRBD2. V was clipped by 5 bases and J by 3 bases; unmatched bases: 4. Germline CDR1 reads SGHRS; CDR2 reads YFSETQ. The CDR3 sequence is 14 residues long. CDR3: CASRSGTSGYEQYF. For the CDR3, the DNA is TGCGCCAGCAGGTCCGGGACTAGCGGCTACGAGCAGTACTTC.

This clonotype was found many times. The CDR3 spells CSATRLAESYNEQFF. In DNA form, the CDR3 reads TGCAGTGCGACCAGACTAGCGGAATCCTACAATGAGCAGTTCTTC. The chain links TRBV20-1 to TRBJ2-1, with TRBD2 identical over 9 bases. The CDR3 consists of 15 residues. Germline CDR1 DFQATT, CDR2 SNEGSKA (reference sequence). V lost 6 bases and J lost 1; bases outside the gene matches: 7.

This clonotype was counted between two and nine times. The V gene is TRBV5-1, the J gene TRBJ2-3; 8 bases align to TRBD1. With V trimmed by 4 bases and J by 3 bases, 4 bases remained unmatched. Germline V gives CDR1 SGHRS, CDR2 YFSETQ. This CDR3 region has 14 residues. The CDR3 DNA reads as TGCGCCAGCAGCAAAGACAGGGGAACAGATACGCAGTATTTT. Protein sequence: CASSKDRGTDTQYF.

This chain uses TRBV7-2 with TRBJ2-1; no firm D call. Germline V gives CDR1 SGHTA, CDR2 FQGNSA. The CDR3 spans 13 residues. With 5 bases removed from V and 5 bases from J, the gap between germline ends came to 10 bases. For the CDR3, the DNA is TGTGCCAGCAGCCCGACCCTGGACAATGAGCAGTTCTTC. Translated: CASSPTLDNEQFF. Together with reference TRBV7-2 and TRBJ2-1, the CDR3 gives the full variable domain: GAGVSQSPSNKVTEKGKDVELRCDPISGHTALYWYRQSLGQGLEFLIYFQGNSAPDKSGLPSDRFSAERTGGSVSTLTIQRTQQEDSAVYLCASSPTLDNEQFFGPGTRLTVL.

This clonotype was recorded a few times. The V call is TRBV7-8, the J call TRBJ2-7, with D perhaps being TRBD1 or TRBD2 (6 bases each). The CDR3 is 14 residues long. Per the germline V gene, CDR1 is SGHVS and CDR2 is FQNEAQ. Trimming removed 5 bases from V and 3 bases from J, with 14 bases in between. The CDR3 loop reads CASSAVRDNYEQYV. DNA for the CDR3: TGTGCCAGCAGCGCGGTGCGGGACAACTACGAGCAGTACGTC.

The chain uses TRBV24-1 and TRBJ1-2; D ambiguous. The CDR3 is 16 residues long. In germline, CDR1 is KGHDR, CDR2 SFDVKD. Trimming shortened V by 0 bases and J by 5 bases, and 15 bases separated the two germline ends. This CDR3 is CATSDLADPNQYGYTF. For the CDR3, the DNA is TGTGCCACCAGTGATTTGGCGGACCCAAACCAATATGGCTACACCTTC.

The V gene is TRBV14, the J gene TRBJ2-1; D could derive from TRBD1 or TRBD2 (6 bases each). Trimming took 0 bases from V and 2 from J, leaving 11 bases between them. This CDR3 region has 16 residues. Per the germline V gene, CDR1 is SGHDN and CDR2 is FVKESK. CDR3 nucleotides: TGTGCCAGCAGCCAAGATGGCGGGACACCCTACAATGAGCAGTTCTTC. Protein: CASSQDGGTPYNEQFF.

CDR3 region: CSARGGHLKGLAGSGANVLTF. CDR3 nucleotide sequence: TGCAGTGCTAGAGGGGGACACCTCAAGGGACTAGCGGGGTCAGGGGCCAACGTCCTGACTTTC. The gene calls are TRBV20-1 and TRBJ2-6; 13 positions agree with TRBD2. Germline assignment: CDR1 DFQATT and CDR2 SNEGSKA (reference sequence). The CDR3 has 21 residues. The V and J ends lost 1 base and 4 bases, in that order; junction bases with no gene match: 16.

There are many counts of this clonotype. The chain is built from TRBV29-1 and TRBJ2-3, with 9 bases matching TRBD1. Germline CDR1 SQVTM, CDR2 ANQGSEA. CDR3 length: 16 residues. The trim removed 6 bases at V and 6 bases at J, leaving 16 bases unmatched. Here the CDR3 DNA reads TGCAGCGTCCCGGCCACAGGGGGCTCTACCCGGGATACGCAGTATTTT. Translating it yields CSVPATGGSTRDTQYF.

The chain carries TRBV6-2 or TRBV6-3 and TRBJ1-2, with TRBD1 matching 7 bases. Looked up from germline, CDR1 is MNHEY and CDR2 is SVGEGT. J lost 7 bases, V lost 6 bases, and 20 bases had no gene match. This CDR3 is built from 17 residues. DNA for the CDR3: TGTGCCAGCAGAAAGGGCCCAACCCAACAGGGGATGTTTGGCTACACCTTC. Translating gives CASRKGPTQQGMFGYTF.

Ten or more counts support this clonotype. CDR3 sequence reads: CASSPGTGLTGELFF. As DNA, the CDR3 is TGCGCCAGCAGCCCCGGGACAGGCCTAACCGGGGAGCTGTTTTTT. J is TRBJ2-2 and V is TRBV5-1, with 8 nucleotides matching TRBD1. J gave up 5 bases and V 4 bases, and 7 bases lay outside the gene matches. This CDR3 is built from 15 residues. Germline V gene lookup returns CDR1 SGHRS and CDR2 YFSETQ. Variable domain in full (rest from reference TRBV5-1 and TRBJ2-2): KAGVTQTPRYLIKTRGQQVTLSCSPISGHRSVSWYQQTPGQGLQFLFEYFSETQRNKGNFPGRFSGRQFSNSRSEMNVSTLELGDSALYLCASSPGTGLTGELFFGEGSRLTVL.

The gene calls are TRBV3-1 and TRBJ2-6; maybe TRBD1 (5 bases). Trimming stripped 4 bases from V and 0 bases from J, with 16 bases between. CDR1 is LGHDT, CDR2 YNNKEL, per germline (reference sequence). The CDR3 sequence is 18 residues long. This chain's CDR3 is CASSRYRKTDSGANVLTF. The DNA for the CDR3 is TGTGCCAGCAGCCGATACAGGAAAACGGACTCTGGGGCCAACGTCCTGACTTTC.

The V call is TRBV20-1, the J call TRBJ2-7; a possible D gene is TRBD1 (6 bases). The germline gives CDR1 DFQATT, CDR2 SNEGSKA (reference sequence). This CDR3 region has 12 residues. V lost 6 bases and J lost 2, with 11 bases in between. CDR3 nucleotide sequence: TGCAGTGCCCCCAGGGGCCCCTACGAGCAGTACGTC. Its protein is CSAPRGPYEQYV.

The chain couples TRBV20-1 to TRBJ2-7, with TRBD1 matching over 9 bases. Germline CDR1 and CDR2: DFQATT and SNEGSKA (reference sequence). J was trimmed by 3 bases and V by 6 bases; bases with no gene match: 9. CDR3 length: 14 amino acids. The CDR3 region is CSAGQGTLSYEQYF. CDR3 sequence (DNA): TGCAGTGCGGGACAGGGAACGCTGAGCTACGAGCAGTACTTC.